This TCR beta chain is from a study of shared clonotypes between healthy human individuals (TCRdb year 2020). About the investigation overall: Two women and three men aged 18 to 49 years were included in the cohort. Leukapheresis yielded between about 0.8 and 9.5 billion PBMCs per donor. Libraries were prepared and TCR repertoires were sequenced by different laboratories using diverse techniques, in order to increase sequencing depth and limit assay-specific biases. For each donor, CD4 naive and CD4 memory were each run on three plates, CD8 naive on two plates, and CD8 memory on one plate. The study deeply sequenced blood TCR repertoires of about 5 healthy adults to estimate repertoire size and the extent of clonotype sharing between individuals. Overall study results and their limits: Clonotypes shared by all four sorted-subset donors showed higher generation probabilities than non-shared clonotypes. The small number of donors limited the genetic and exposure-history diversity represented. Sampling was restricted to blood, and TCR repertoires in tissues likely differ from the TCR repertoires found in blood. Even with the large sequencing depth, rarefaction of the sorted-subset datasets indicated that sequencing was incomplete. Sharing across several donors was observed for around 5% of naive CD4, over 3% of naive CD8, roughly 2.3% of memory CD4, and about 0.4% of memory CD8 clonotypes. Naive subsets generally had larger estimated clonotype richness than memory subsets. Pairwise subsampling led to the expectation that sequencing depth would affect the degree of clonotype sharing among donors.

The donors were healthy, HIV-negative adults who had no recently reported acute infections or vaccinations. All donors were Caucasian adults living in Nashville, Tennessee, USA. CD4+ T cells were enriched through magnetic negative selection, after which naive cells were positively selected on CD45RA and the remaining negative fraction served as the memory subset. Blood was collected by leukapheresis, and PBMCs were isolated by Ficoll-Histopaque density gradient centrifugation and then cryopreserved in liquid nitrogen vapor phase. Analytical flow cytometry was used to check the purity and quantity of each magnetically sorted T cell population. Genomic DNA was isolated from every sorted fraction and measured by UV absorbance on a Nanodrop 2000c. Using the deep immunoSEQ assay, multiplex PCR amplified TCR CDR3 regions from genomic DNA. For each cell subset, the extracted genomic DNA was distributed evenly across all wells of several immunoSEQ 96-well plates, and each plate served as one replicate. For sorted subsets, 150 to 250 ng of genomic DNA, equivalent to around 29,000 T cell genomes, went into each replicate PCR. Purified libraries were measured with a Qubit 3.0 fluorometer, size-checked on a Bioanalyzer 2100, and measured again with the KAPA Library Quantification kit. Each immunoSEQ 96-well plate was sequenced on its own single-read 150-cycle Illumina NextSeq 550 flow cell. In the authors' own workflow: Because the immunoSEQ output held only junctional sequences and lacked quality scores, the filtering could not match the filtering applied to full-length reads. To assign V/J genes and CDR3, sequences were annotated against IMGT germline references using PyIR, a Python wrapper for IgBLAST v1.9. Reads were filtered out if the reads had weak V/J assignments (E-value above 1e-6), no CDR3, stop codons, out-of-frame junctions, or ambiguous translated residues. V3J clonotypes were defined as sequences sharing an identical inferred V gene, J gene, and CDR3 amino acid sequence. Percentage overlap between repertoires was computed as shared unique clonotypes divided by the size of the smaller repertoire. RTK rarefaction, the Chao1 estimator, and Recon v2.1 estimates of unobserved clonotypes were used to assess repertoire richness. Generation probabilities were computed with OLGA for all TCRbeta clonotypes obtained by the gDNA method from several donors. TCRdb limited this immuneACCESS table to in-frame rearrangements with V and J called. A share of clones is missing; checked studies link under half to unresolved V genes, and the rest is unexplained. For V, J and clone size, that table is used; D and trimming come from the DNA. This sample gives some 500,000 clones in total; around 95% of them show up just once. The ten largest account for about 0.068% of the sample.

In the germline V gene (reference sequence), CDR1 corresponds to MNHEY and CDR2 to SMNVEV. V loses 5 bases, J loses 3 bases, and the germline ends lie 15 bases apart. The CDR3 totals 15 residues, both ends included. Left in the record is the CDR3 DNA by itself, 45 bases read in frame from the first base. With respect to this clone: The antigen it recognizes is unknown. No conserved phenylalanine or tryptophan is present at the end of the CDR3, so a read error is the likely explanation.

This chain is built from TRBV27 and TRBJ2-3, with the D call perhaps TRBD1 or TRBD2, each one matching 5 bases. The clonotype comes from a woman aged 25 to 45 in good health. The sample taken for sequencing was naive CD4+ T cells sorted from blood. Per the publication, the cell subset or site label means: CD45RA+ positively selected. At the DNA level, the sequence is TGTGCCAGCAGTCCCTGGGGCGGAGGAACAGATACGCAGTATCTT. Its protein reads: CASSPWGGGTDTQYL.